This TCR beta chain stems from a study of spatial heterogeneity in lung cancer. Study as a whole: Untreated early-stage non-small cell lung cancer patients, fewer than 85 in total, were the donors.

The time point was: blood at routine non-recurrence follow-up after resection. Unsorted whole RNA samples from tumor, nontumor lung or frozen PBMC were sequenced. The CDR3 is 20 amino acids. V lost 7 bases and J lost 0; bases outside the gene matches: 19. TCRdb independently ran MiXCR on the 5' RACE reads; one entry per CDR3 protein. This table has about 70,000 distinct CDR3 sequences, 8% to 9% appearing once. The rearrangement joins TRBV12-3 or TRBV12-4 to TRBJ2-7; TRBD2 matches at 12 bases. The source was PBMCs, collected at follow-up. This TCR came from a female donor with early-stage non-small cell lung cancer. CDR3 protein: CASTSRAGLAGIISSYEQYF. The CDR3 DNA follows: TGTGCCAGCACCTCAAGGGCCGGACTAGCGGGGATAATAAGCTCCTACGAGCAGTACTTC.